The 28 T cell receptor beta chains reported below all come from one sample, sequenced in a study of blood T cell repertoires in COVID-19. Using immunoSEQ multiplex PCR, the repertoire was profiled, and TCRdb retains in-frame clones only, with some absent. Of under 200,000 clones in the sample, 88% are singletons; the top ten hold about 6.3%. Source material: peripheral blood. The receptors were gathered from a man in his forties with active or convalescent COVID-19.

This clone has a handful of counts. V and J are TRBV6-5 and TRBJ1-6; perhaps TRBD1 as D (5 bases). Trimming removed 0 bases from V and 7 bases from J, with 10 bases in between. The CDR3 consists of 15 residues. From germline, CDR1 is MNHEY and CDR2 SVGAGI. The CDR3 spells CASSYSGTGNSPLHF. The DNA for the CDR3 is TGTGCCAGCAGTTACTCCGGGACTGGAAATTCACCCCTCCACTTT.

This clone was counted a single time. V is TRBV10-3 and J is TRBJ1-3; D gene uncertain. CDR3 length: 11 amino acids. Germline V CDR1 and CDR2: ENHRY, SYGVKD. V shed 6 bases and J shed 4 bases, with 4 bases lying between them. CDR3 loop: CAIRSGNTIYF. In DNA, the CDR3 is TGTGCCATCAGGTCGGGAAACACCATATATTTT.

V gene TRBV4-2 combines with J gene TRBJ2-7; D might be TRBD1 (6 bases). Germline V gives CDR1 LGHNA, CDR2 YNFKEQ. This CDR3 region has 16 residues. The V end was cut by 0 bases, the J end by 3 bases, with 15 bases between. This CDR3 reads CASSQDVNRANYEQYF. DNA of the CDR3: TGTGCCAGCAGCCAAGATGTCAACAGGGCTAACTACGAGCAGTACTTC.

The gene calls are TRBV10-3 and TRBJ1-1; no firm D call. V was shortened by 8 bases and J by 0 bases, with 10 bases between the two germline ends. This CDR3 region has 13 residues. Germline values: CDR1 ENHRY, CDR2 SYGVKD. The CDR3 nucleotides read TGTGCCATCGTTCGGGGAGTGAACACTGAAGCTTTCTTT. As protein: CAIVRGVNTEAFF.

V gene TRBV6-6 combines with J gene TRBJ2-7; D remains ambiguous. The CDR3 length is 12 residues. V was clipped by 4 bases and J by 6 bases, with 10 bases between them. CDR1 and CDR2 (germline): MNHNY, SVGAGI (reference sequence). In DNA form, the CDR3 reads TGTGCCAGCAGTTCCATCCAATTCGAGCAGTACTTC. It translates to CASSSIQFEQYF.

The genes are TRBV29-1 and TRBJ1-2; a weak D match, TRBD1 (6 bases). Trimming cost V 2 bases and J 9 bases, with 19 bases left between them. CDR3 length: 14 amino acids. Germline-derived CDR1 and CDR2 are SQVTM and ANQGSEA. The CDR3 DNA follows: TGCAGCGTTGAATCGTCTTGGGGGCTCGGTAGCTACACCTTC. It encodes CSVESSWGLGSYTF. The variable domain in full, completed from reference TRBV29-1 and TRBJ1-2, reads SAVISQKPSRDICQRGTSLTIQCQVDSQVTMMFWYRQQPGQSLTLIATANQGSEATYESGFVIDKFPISRPNLTFSTLTVSNMSPEDSSIYLCSVESSWGLGSYTFGSGTRLTVV.

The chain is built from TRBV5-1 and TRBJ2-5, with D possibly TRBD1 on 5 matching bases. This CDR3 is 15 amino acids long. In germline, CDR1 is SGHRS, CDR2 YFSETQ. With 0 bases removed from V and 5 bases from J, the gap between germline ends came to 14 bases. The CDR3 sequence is CASSLGQGFSETQYF. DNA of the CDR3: TGCGCCAGCAGCTTGGGGCAGGGTTTTTCGGAGACCCAGTACTTC.

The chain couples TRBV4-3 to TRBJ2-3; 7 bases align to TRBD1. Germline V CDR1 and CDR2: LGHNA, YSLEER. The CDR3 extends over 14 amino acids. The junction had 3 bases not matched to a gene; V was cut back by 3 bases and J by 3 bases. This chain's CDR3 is CASSQTGRTDTQYF. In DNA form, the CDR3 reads TGCGCCAGCAGCCAGACAGGGCGGACAGATACGCAGTATTTT.

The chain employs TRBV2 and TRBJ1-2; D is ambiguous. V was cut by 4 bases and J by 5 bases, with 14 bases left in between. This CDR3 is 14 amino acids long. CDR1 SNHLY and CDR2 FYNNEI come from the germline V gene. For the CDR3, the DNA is TGTGCCAGCAGTGTCAAGTCGACTAGGTATGGCTACACCTTC. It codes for CASSVKSTRYGYTF.

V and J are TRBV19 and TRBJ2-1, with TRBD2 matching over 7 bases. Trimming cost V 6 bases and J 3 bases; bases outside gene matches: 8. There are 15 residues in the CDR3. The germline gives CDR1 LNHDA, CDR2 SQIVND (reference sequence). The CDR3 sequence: CASRGLGSVYNEQFF. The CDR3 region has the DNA TGTGCCAGTAGAGGACTAGGATCGGTCTACAATGAGCAGTTCTTC.

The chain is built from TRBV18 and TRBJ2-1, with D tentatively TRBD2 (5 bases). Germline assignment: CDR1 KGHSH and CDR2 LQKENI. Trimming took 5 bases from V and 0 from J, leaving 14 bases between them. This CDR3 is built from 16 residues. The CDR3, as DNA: TGTGCCAGCTCAGCCAACCGGGGTTTCTCCTACAATGAGCAGTTCTTC. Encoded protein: CASSANRGFSYNEQFF.

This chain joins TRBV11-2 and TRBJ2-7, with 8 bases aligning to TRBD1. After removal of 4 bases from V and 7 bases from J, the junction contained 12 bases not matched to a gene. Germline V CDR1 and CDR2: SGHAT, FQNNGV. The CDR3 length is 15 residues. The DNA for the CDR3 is TGTGCCAGCAGCTCATGGACAGGGCCGACGGAAGAGCAGTACTTC. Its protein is CASSSWTGPTEEQYF.

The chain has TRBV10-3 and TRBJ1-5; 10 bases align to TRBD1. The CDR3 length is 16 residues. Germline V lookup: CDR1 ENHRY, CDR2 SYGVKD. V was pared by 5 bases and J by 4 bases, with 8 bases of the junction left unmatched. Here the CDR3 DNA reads TGTGCCATCAGTAAGACAGGGGGCGCTTCGAATCAGCCCCAGCATTTT. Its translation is CAISKTGGASNQPQHF.

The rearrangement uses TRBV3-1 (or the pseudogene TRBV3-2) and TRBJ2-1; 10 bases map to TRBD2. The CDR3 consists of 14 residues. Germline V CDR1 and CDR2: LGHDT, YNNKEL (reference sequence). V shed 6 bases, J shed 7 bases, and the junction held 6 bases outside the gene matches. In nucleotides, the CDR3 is TGTGCCAGCAGGCTAGCGGGAGCCCAAAATGAGCAGTTCTTC. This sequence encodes CASRLAGAQNEQFF.

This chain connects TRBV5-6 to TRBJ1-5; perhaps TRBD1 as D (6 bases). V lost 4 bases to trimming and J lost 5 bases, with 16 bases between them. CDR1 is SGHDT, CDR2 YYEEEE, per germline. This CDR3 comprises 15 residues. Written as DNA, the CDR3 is TGTGCCAGCAGCCACGGGACAAACCGAGATCAGCCCCAGCATTTT. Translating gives CASSHGTNRDQPQHF.

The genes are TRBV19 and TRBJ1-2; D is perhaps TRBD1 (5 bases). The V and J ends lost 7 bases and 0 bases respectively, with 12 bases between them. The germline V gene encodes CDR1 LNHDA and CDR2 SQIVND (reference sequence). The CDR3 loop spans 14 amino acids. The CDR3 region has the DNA TGTGCCAGTACCCAGGGTCGGACTAACTATGGCTACACCTTC. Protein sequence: CASTQGRTNYGYTF.

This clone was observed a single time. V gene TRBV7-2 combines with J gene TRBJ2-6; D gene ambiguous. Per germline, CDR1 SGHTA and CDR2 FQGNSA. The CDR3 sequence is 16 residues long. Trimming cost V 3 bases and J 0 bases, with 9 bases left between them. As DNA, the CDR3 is TGTGCCAGCAGCTTTACGGTATCCTCTGGGGCCAACGTCCTGACTTTC. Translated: CASSFTVSSGANVLTF.

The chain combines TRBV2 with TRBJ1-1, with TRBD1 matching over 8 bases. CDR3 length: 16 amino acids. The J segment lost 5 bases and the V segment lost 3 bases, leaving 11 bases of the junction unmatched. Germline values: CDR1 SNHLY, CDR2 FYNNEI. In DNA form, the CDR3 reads TGTGCCAGCAGTGATAGTCGTCAGGGGGCTAAAACTGAAGCTTTCTTT. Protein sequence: CASSDSRQGAKTEAFF. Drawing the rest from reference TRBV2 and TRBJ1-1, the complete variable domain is EPEVTQTPSHQVTQMGQEVILRCVPISNHLYFYWYRQILGQKVEFLVSFYNNEISEKSEIFDDQFSVERPDGSNFTLKIRSTKLEDSAMYFCASSDSRQGAKTEAFFGQGTRLTVV.

The CDR3 DNA is TGTGCCTGGAATCGACAGGGTATCACAGATACGCAGTATTTT. It codes for CAWNRQGITDTQYF. The chain couples TRBV30 to TRBJ2-3, with TRBD1 identical over 7 bases. V gave up 4 bases and J gave up 2 bases; unmatched junction bases: 6. Germline V gives CDR1 GTSNPN, CDR2 SVGIG (reference sequence). The CDR3 is made up of 14 amino acids. The full variable domain, with the rest looked up from reference TRBV30 and TRBJ2-3, is SQTIHQWPATLVQPVGSPLSLECTVEGTSNPNLYWYRQAAGRGLQLLFYSVGIGQISSEVPQNLSASRPQDRQFILSSKKLLLSDSGFYLCAWNRQGITDTQYFGPGTRLTVL.

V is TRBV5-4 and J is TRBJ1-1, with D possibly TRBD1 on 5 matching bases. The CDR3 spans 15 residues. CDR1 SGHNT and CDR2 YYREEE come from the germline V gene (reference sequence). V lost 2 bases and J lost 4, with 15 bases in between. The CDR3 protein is CASSLPPSTGTEAFF. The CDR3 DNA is TGTGCCAGCAGCTTACCCCCGTCCACAGGCACTGAAGCTTTCTTT.

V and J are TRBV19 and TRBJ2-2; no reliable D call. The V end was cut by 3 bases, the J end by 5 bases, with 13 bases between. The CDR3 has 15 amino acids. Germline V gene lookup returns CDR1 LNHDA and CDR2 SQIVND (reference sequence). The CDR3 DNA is TGTGCCAGTAGTATTGGCCCCGCGGCAACCGGGGAGCTGTTTTTT. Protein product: CASSIGPAATGELFF.

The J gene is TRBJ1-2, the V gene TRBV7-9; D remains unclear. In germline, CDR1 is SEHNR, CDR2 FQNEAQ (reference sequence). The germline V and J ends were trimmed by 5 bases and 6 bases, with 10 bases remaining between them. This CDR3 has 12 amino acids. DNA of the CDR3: TGTGCCAGCAGCCCGAAAGCGAATGGCTACACCTTC. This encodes CASSPKANGYTF.

The CDR3 coding sequence is TGTGCCAGCAGCTTAGCACTCAACCGGGATGAGCAGTTCTTC. Its translation: CASSLALNRDEQFF. This rearrangement joins TRBV7-8 to TRBJ2-1; D not certain. The germline V gene has CDR1 SGHVS and CDR2 FQNEAQ. The CDR3 is 14 amino acids. Trimming shortened V by 0 bases and J by 8 bases, and 11 bases separated the two germline ends.

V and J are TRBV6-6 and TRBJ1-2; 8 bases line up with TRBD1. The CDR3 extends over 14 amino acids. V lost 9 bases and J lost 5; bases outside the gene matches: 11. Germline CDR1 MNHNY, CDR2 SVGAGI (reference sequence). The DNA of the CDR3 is TGTGCCAGTTCAGGGGGCTCGCCATCATATGGCTACACCTTC. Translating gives CASSGGSPSYGYTF.

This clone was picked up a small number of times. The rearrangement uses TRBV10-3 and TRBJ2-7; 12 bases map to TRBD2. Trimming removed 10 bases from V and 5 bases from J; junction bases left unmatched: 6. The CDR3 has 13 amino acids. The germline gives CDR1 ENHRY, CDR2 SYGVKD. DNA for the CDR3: TGTGCCAGCGGGCGACTAGCGGGAGACGAGCAGTACTTC. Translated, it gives CASGRLAGDEQYF.

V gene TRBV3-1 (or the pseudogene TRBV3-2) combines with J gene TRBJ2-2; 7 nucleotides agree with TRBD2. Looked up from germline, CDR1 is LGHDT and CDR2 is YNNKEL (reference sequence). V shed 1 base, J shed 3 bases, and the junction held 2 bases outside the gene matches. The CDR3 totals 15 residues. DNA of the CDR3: TGTGCCAGCAGCCAAGGGGGACTACACACCGGGGAGCTGTTTTTT. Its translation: CASSQGGLHTGELFF.

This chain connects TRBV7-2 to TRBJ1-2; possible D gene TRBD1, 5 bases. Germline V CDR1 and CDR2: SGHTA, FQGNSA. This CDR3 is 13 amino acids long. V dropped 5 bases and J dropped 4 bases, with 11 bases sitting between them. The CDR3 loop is CASSPRTTYGYTF. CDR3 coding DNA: TGTGCCAGCAGCCCACGGACAACCTATGGCTACACCTTC.

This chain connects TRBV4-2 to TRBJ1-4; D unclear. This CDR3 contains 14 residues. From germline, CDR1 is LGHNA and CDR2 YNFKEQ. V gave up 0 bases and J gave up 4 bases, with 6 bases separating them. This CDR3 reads CASSQDPDNEKLFF. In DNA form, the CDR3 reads TGTGCCAGCAGCCAAGATCCAGATAATGAAAAACTGTTTTTT.